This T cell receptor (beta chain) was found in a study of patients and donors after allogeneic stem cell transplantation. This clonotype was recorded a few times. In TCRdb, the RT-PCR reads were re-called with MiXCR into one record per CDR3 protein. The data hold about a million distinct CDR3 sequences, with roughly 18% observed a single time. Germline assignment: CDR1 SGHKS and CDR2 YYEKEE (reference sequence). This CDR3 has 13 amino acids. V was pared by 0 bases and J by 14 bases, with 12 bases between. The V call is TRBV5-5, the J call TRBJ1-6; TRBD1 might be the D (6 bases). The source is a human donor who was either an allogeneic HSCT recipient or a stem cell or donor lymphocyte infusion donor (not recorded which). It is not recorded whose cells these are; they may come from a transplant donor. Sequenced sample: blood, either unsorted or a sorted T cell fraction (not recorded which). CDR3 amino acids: CASSLVGGLALHF. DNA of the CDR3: TGTGCCAGCAGCTTGGTTGGGGGGCTAGCCCTCCACTTT. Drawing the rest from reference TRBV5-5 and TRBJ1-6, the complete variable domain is DAGVTQSPTHLIKTRGQQVTLRCSPISGHKSVSWYQQVLGQGPQFIFQYYEKEERGRGNFPDRFSARQFPNYSSELNVNALLLGDSALYLCASSLVGGLALHFGNGTRLTVT.